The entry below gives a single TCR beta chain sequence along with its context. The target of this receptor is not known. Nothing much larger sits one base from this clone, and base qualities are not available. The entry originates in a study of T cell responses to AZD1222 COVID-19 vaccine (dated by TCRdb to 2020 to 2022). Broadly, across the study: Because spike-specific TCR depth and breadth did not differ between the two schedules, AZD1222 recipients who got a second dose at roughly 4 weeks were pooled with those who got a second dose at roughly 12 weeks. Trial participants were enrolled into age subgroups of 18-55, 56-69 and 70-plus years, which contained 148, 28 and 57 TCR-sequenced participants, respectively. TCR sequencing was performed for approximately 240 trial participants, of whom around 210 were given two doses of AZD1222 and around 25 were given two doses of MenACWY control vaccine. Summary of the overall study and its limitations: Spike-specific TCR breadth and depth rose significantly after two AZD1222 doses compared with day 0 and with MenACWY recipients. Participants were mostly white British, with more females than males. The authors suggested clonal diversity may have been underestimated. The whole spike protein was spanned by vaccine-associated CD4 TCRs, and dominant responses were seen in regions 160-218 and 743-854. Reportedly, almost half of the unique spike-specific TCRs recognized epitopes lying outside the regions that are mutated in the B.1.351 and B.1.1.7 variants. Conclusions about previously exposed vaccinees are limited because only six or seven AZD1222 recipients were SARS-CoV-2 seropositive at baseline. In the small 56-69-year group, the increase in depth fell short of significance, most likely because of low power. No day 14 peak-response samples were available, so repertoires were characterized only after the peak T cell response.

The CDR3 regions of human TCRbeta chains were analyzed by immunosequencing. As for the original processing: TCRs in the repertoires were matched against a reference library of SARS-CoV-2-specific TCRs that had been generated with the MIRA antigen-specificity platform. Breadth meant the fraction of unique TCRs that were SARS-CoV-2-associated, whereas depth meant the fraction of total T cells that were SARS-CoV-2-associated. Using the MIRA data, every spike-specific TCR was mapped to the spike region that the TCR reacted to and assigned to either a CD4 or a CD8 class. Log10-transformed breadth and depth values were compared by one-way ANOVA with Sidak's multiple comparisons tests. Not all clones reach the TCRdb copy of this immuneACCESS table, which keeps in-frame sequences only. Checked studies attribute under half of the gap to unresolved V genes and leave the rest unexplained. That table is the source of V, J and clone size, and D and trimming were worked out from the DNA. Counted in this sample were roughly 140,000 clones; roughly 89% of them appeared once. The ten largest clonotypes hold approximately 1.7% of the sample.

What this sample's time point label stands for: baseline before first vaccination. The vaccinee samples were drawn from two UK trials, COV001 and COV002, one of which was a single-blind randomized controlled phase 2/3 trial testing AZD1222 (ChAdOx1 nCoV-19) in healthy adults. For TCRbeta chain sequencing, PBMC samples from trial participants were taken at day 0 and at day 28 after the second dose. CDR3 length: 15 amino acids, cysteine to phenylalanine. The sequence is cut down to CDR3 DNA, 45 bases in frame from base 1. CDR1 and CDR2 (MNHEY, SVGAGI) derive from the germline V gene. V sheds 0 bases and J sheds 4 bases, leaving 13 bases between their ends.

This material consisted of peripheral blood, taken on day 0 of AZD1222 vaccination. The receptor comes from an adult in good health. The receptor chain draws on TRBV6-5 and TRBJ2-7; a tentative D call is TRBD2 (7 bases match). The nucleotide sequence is TGTGCCAGCAGTTACTCGGGGGGGCGATCATACGAGCAGTACTTC. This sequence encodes CASSYSGGRSYEQYF.